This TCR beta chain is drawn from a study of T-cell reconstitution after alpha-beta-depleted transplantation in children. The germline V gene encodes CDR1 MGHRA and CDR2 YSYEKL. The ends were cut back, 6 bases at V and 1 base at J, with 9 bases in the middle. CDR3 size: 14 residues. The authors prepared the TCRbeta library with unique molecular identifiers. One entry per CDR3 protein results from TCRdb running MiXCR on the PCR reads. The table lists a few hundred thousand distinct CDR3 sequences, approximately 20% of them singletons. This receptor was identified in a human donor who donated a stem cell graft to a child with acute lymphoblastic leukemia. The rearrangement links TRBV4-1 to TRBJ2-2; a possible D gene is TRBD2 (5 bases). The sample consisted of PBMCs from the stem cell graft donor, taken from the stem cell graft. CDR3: CASSWSGNTGELFF. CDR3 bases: TGCGCCAGCAGTTGGAGCGGGAACACCGGGGAGCTGTTTTTT.